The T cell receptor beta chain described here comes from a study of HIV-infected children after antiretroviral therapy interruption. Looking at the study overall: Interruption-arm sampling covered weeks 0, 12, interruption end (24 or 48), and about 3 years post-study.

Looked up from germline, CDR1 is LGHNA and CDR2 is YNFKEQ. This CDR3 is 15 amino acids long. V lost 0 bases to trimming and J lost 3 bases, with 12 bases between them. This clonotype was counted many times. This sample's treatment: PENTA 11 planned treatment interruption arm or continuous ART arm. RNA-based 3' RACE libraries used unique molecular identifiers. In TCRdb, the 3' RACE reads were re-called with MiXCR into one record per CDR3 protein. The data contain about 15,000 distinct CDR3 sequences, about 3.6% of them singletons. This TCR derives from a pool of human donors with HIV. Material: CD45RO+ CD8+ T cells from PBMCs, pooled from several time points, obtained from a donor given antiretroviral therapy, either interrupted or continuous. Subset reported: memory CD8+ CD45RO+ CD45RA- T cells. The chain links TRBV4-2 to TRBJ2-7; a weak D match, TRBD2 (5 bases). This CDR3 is CASSQEEEGSYEQYF. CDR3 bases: TGTGCCAGCAGCCAAGAGGAGGAAGGGAGCTACGAGCAGTACTTC.